This TCR beta chain originates from a study of blood T cell repertoires in COVID-19. The CDR3 is 20 amino acids. In germline, CDR1 is SGHRS, CDR2 YFSETQ. V gave up 1 base and J gave up 0 bases; unmatched junction bases: 11. Under the authors' procedure: For nucleated cells, counts were estimated from reference gene primer amplification. Produced via immunoSEQ multiplex PCR; TCRdb's table is partial and in-frame only. From that table come the V and J calls and clone size; the DNA was used to work out D and trimming. Among 95,000 to 150,000 clones listed, roughly 86% were seen once. This clonotype was obtained from a human donor in a cohort sampled during active COVID-19. Sequencing was done on a sample of peripheral blood. The chain employs TRBV5-1 and TRBJ2-6, with 9 nucleotides matching TRBD1. As DNA, the CDR3 is TGCGCCAGCAGCTTGAGGCCCCCGACAGGGGGTAACTCTGGGGCCAACGTCCTGACTTTC. Its translation is CASSLRPPTGGNSGANVLTF.